The next 23 T cell receptor beta chains were all read from a single sample in a study of early T cells in non-severe SARS-CoV-2 infection. One entry per CDR3 protein results from TCRdb running MiXCR on the 5' RACE reads. This table holds 75,000 to 90,000 distinct CDR3 sequences, 15% found once. Material for sequencing was whole blood. All receptors derive from an adult who was a healthcare worker with PCR-confirmed SARS-CoV-2 infection or an uninfected control (not recorded which).

This clonotype has more than one count but fewer than ten. The rearrangement joins TRBV6-6 to TRBJ2-1, with 10 bases aligning to TRBD1. Per the germline V gene, CDR1 is MNHNY and CDR2 is SVGAGI (reference sequence). This CDR3 is 15 amino acids long. With V trimmed by 6 bases and J by 2 bases, 4 bases remained unmatched. The CDR3 DNA follows: TGTGCCAGCAGCCCGGGGACAGGGGCCTACAATGAGCAGTTCTTC. Translating it yields CASSPGTGAYNEQFF.

This clonotype was counted at least ten times. The chain employs TRBV11-1 and TRBJ2-1; D is ambiguous. In germline, CDR1 is SGHAT, CDR2 FQDESV (reference sequence). The CDR3 has 11 amino acids. Trimming pared 4 bases from V and 10 bases from J, leaving 8 bases between. CDR3 bases: TGTGCCAGCAGCTGGGAAGGGGAGCAGTTCTTC. The encoded protein is CASSWEGEQFF.

This clonotype has just a few counts. The CDR3 protein is CASSLRERESHEQYF. CDR3 nucleotide sequence: TGCGCCAGCAGCTTGAGGGAGCGGGAGTCCCACGAGCAGTACTTC. This chain connects TRBV5-1 to TRBJ2-7; 8 bases line up with TRBD2. V lost 1 base to trimming and J lost 5 bases; unmatched junction nucleotides: 8. Germline lookup yields CDR1 SGHRS and CDR2 YFSETQ. The CDR3 consists of 15 residues.

The CDR3 DNA reads TGTGCCAGCAGTCTACCGGTCGGGGAGCTGTTTTTT. Encoded protein: CASSLPVGELFF. This chain joins TRBV2 and TRBJ2-2, with D uncertain. V gave up 5 bases and J gave up 7 bases, with 8 bases separating them. Germline CDR1 SNHLY, CDR2 FYNNEI. The CDR3 consists of 12 residues.

This clonotype was seen only a few times. The chain recombines TRBV11-2 with TRBJ2-6, with D uncertain. The CDR3 is 15 residues long. Germline values: CDR1 SGHAT, CDR2 FQNNGV. The V end was cut by 1 base, the J end by 0 bases, with 4 bases between. DNA of the CDR3: TGTGCCAGCAGCTTAGTGGACTCTGGGGCCAACGTCCTGACTTTC. Its translation: CASSLVDSGANVLTF.

V usage is TRBV10-1 and J usage is TRBJ2-2, with D unclear. In germline, CDR1 is WNHNN, CDR2 SYGVQD (reference sequence). The CDR3 loop spans 13 amino acids. The germline V and J ends were trimmed by 0 bases and 6 bases, with 5 bases remaining between them. The CDR3 is CASSESGAGELFF. The CDR3 DNA reads as TGCGCCAGCAGTGAGTCTGGGGCCGGGGAGCTGTTTTTT.

Ten or more counts support this clonotype. The genes are TRBV5-1 and TRBJ1-2; 8 bases match TRBD1. The CDR3 is 15 residues long. Germline CDR1 reads SGHRS; CDR2 reads YFSETQ. V lost 1 base, J lost 3 bases, and 5 bases stayed unmatched. CDR3 sequence: CASSLPAGGDYGYTF. DNA of the CDR3: TGCGCCAGCAGCTTGCCGGCAGGGGGCGACTATGGCTACACCTTC. Full variable domain (remainder filled in from reference TRBV5-1 and TRBJ1-2): KAGVTQTPRYLIKTRGQQVTLSCSPISGHRSVSWYQQTPGQGLQFLFEYFSETQRNKGNFPGRFSGRQFSNSRSEMNVSTLELGDSALYLCASSLPAGGDYGYTFGSGTRLTVV.

This clonotype was detected a few times. This chain links TRBV7-2 with TRBJ2-7, with D perhaps matching TRBD1 or TRBD2 (5 bases each). V dropped 5 bases and J dropped 2 bases, with 19 bases sitting between them. Germline assignment: CDR1 SGHTA and CDR2 FQGNSA. The CDR3 is 16 amino acids. CDR3 coding DNA: TGTGCCAGCAGCCTCCAACCCCGGGACCTTACCTACGAGCAGTACTTC. This sequence encodes CASSLQPRDLTYEQYF.

This clonotype was observed a few times. The chain joins TRBV20-1 to TRBJ2-1; possible D gene TRBD1, 6 bases. Trimming removed 6 bases at V and 10 bases at J, with 22 bases between. Germline loops: CDR1 DFQATT, CDR2 SNEGSKA (reference sequence). CDR3 length: 14 residues. The CDR3 DNA is TGCAGTGCCAGATTCCGGACAGAGGCTCGGGAGCAGTTCTTC. Translating it yields CSARFRTEAREQFF.

This CDR3 is CASKITQASPEAFF. The CDR3 DNA follows: TGCGCCAGCAAGATAACCCAGGCCTCCCCTGAAGCTTTCTTT. This chain connects TRBV5-1 to TRBJ1-1; D remains ambiguous. The CDR3 has 14 amino acids. CDR1 and CDR2 (germline): SGHRS, YFSETQ. Trimming took off 6 bases at V and 6 bases at J, with 18 bases between the two ends.

This clonotype came up many times. The J gene is TRBJ1-2, the V gene TRBV19; 7 positions agree with TRBD1. V shed 6 bases and J 2 bases; nucleotides not matched to a gene: 3. CDR3 length equals 13 residues. Germline assignment: CDR1 LNHDA and CDR2 SQIVND (reference sequence). In DNA, the CDR3 is TGTGCCAGTAGCCAGGGGGGCAACTATGGCTACACCTTC. Protein product: CASSQGGNYGYTF.

This clonotype was counted between two and nine times. This chain joins TRBV20-1 and TRBJ2-7; no clear D gene. Germline CDR1 DFQATT, CDR2 SNEGSKA (reference sequence). CDR3 length equals 14 residues. V lost 0 bases and J lost 5, with 14 bases in between. In nucleotides, the CDR3 is TGCAGTGCTAGAGATGCAGAAAAGATCGACGAGCAGTACTTC. Protein product: CSARDAEKIDEQYF.

This clonotype came up a few times. The genes are TRBV5-1 and TRBJ2-2, with D unclear. The ends were cut back, 0 bases at V and 3 bases at J, with 6 bases in the middle. Germline values: CDR1 SGHRS, CDR2 YFSETQ. The CDR3 contains 14 residues. The CDR3 DNA sequence: TGCGCCAGCAGCTTGGATCGGCACACCGGGGAGCTGTTTTTT. Residues: CASSLDRHTGELFF.

The sample holds a few counts of this clonotype. The chain uses TRBV20-1 and TRBJ2-7, with 12 bases lining up with TRBD2. Germline trimming cut 2 bases from V and 4 bases from J; bases unmatched to any gene: 12. CDR3 size: 17 residues. Germline loops: CDR1 DFQATT, CDR2 SNEGSKA (reference sequence). In DNA form, the CDR3 reads TGCAGTGCTAGAAATAAGTTCGCTAGCGGGAGGGGGTACGAGCAGTACTTC. This encodes CSARNKFASGRGYEQYF.

The chain carries TRBV29-1 and TRBJ2-3, with 8 bases lining up with TRBD2. Germline V gene lookup returns CDR1 SQVTM and CDR2 ANQGSEA. CDR3 size: 15 residues. The junction had 8 bases not matched to a gene; V was cut back by 6 bases and J by 0 bases. CDR3 amino acids: CSVAPGLVSTDTQYF. In DNA form, the CDR3 reads TGCAGCGTCGCTCCGGGACTAGTGAGCACAGATACGCAGTATTTT.

The rearrangement uses TRBV4-1 and TRBJ2-7; D perhaps matches TRBD2 (6 bases). V dropped 4 bases and J dropped 7 bases, with 26 bases sitting between them. There are 17 residues in the CDR3. From germline, CDR1 is MGHRA and CDR2 YSYEKL. CDR3 nucleotides: TGCGCCAGCAGCCCCGGGGACTGGTACAAACCGGCAGGTGAGCAGTACTTC. This sequence encodes CASSPGDWYKPAGEQYF.

This clonotype was recorded a few times. The chain employs TRBV3-1 and TRBJ2-7; D is undetermined. The V and J ends lost 0 bases and 4 bases respectively, with 4 bases between them. The CDR3 is 12 amino acids. Germline V gene lookup returns CDR1 LGHDT and CDR2 YNNKEL (reference sequence). CDR3 region: CASSQDKYEQYF. In nucleotides, the CDR3 is TGTGCCAGCAGCCAAGACAAGTACGAGCAGTACTTC.

This clonotype was observed many times. The chain has TRBV6-2 or TRBV6-3 and TRBJ2-3; TRBD2 aligns across 9 bases. The CDR3 has 13 amino acids. V was clipped by 7 bases and J by 6 bases; unmatched bases: 5. From germline, CDR1 is MNHEY and CDR2 SVGEGT. CDR3 coding DNA: TGTGCCAGCACCCCGACTAGCGGCGATACGCAGTATTTT. This codes for CASTPTSGDTQYF.

There are many counts of this clonotype. A junction end diverges from the germline sequence, so it may reflect a read error. The J gene is TRBJ1-1, the V gene TRBV4-1; D remains ambiguous. Germline CDR1 reads MGHRA; CDR2 reads YSYEKL. This CDR3 has 12 residues. In DNA, the CDR3 is TGCGCCAGCAGCCATCCCTACGGCCGTGAGACTTTT. It specifies CASSHPYGRETF.

The chain links TRBV7-8 to TRBJ1-4; 8 bases are shared with TRBD1. The CDR3 length is 15 residues. In germline, CDR1 is SGHVS, CDR2 FQNEAQ. The V segment lost 4 bases and the J segment 8 bases; nucleotides outside the gene matches: 9. CDR3 in amino acids: CASSSGTGIGEKLFF. CDR3 DNA sequence: TGTGCCAGCAGCTCGGGGACAGGAATTGGCGAAAAACTGTTTTTT.

This clonotype occurred a few times. V usage is TRBV4-1 and J usage is TRBJ2-1; D may correspond to TRBD1 or TRBD2 (5 bases each). V was pared by 2 bases and J by 7 bases, with 21 bases between. Looked up from germline, CDR1 is MGHRA and CDR2 is YSYEKL. The CDR3 sequence is 17 residues long. The CDR3 DNA follows: TGCGCCAGCAGCCAATTGTTCTTGGGACGAGACTCTAATGAGCAGTTCTTC. It yields the protein CASSQLFLGRDSNEQFF.

In this sample, this clonotype turned up a few times. The chain employs TRBV28 and TRBJ2-7, with D unresolved. Germline CDR1 and CDR2: MDHEN and SYDVKM. V was trimmed by 0 bases and J by 2 bases, leaving 2 bases between them. The length of the CDR3 is 12 residues. The CDR3: CASSLWAYEQYF. Written as DNA, the CDR3 is TGTGCCAGCAGTTTATGGGCCTACGAGCAGTACTTC.

V usage is TRBV29-1 and J usage is TRBJ2-5; no reliable D call. This CDR3 is 14 amino acids long. V was cut by 4 bases and J by 3 bases, with 15 bases left in between. The germline V gene has CDR1 SQVTM and CDR2 ANQGSEA. The CDR3 is CSVVGLFPKETQYF. As DNA, the CDR3 is TGCAGCGTTGTGGGCCTATTCCCCAAAGAGACCCAGTACTTC.